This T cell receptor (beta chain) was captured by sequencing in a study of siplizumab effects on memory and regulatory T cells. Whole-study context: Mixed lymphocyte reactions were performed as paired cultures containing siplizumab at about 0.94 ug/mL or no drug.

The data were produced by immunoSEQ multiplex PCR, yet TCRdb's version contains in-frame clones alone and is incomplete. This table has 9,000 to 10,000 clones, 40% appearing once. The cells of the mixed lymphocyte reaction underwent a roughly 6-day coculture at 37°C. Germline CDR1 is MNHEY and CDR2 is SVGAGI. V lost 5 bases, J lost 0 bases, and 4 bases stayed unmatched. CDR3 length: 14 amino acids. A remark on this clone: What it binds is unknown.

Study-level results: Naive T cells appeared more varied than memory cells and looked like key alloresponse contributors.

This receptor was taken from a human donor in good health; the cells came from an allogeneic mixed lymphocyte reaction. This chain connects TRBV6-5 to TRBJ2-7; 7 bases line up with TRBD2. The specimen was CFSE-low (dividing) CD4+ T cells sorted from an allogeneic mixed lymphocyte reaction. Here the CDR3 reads CASSILAVSYEQYF. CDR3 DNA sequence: TGTGCCAGCAGTATCCTAGCGGTCTCCTACGAGCAGTACTTC.